The sequence of this T cell receptor beta chain was determined in a study of T cells in Graves' hyperthyroidism and ophthalmopathy. Germline V gene data show CDR1 as MDHEN and CDR2 as SYDVKM. The CDR3 runs to 12 residues. V lost 4 bases to trimming and J lost 5 bases, with 6 bases between them. Researchers amplified the TCR beta CDR3 regions from RNA transcripts. The HTBI set primed first-round TCR CDR3 RT-PCR. TCRdb re-called the multiplex PCR reads through MiXCR, storing one row per CDR3 protein. The profile shows about 560,000 distinct CDR3 sequences, over 15% of them singletons. This clonotype originated in a woman aged 18-29 years with Graves' hyperthyroidism. The chain is built from TRBV28 and TRBJ1-5; unclear D gene. The specimen sequenced was blood. This CDR3 is CASSSTDQPQHF. CDR3 coding DNA: TGTGCCAGCAGTTCCACAGATCAGCCCCAGCATTTT.